The rows below give T cell receptor beta chains drawn from one sample of a study of beta chain features in type 1 diabetes. The assay was immunoSEQ multiplex PCR, and TCRdb's table has in-frame clones only and misses some. The sample holds about 340,000 clones; roughly 8.8% are singletons and the top ten take around 1%. Sequencing input: central memory CD4+ T cells from blood. Source of these receptors: a man younger than 40 with type 1 diabetes. Both conserved end residues are part of each CDR3. Fields, in order: clone size, V gene, D gene, J gene, CDR3 protein, CDR3 DNA. D genes are given only for firm matches. Expanded clones are given a class, and other clones once, few, many or no size at all.

size: few
V: TRBV28
D: NA
J: TRBJ1-2
CDR3: CASSLDSGRQHIDGYTF
DNA: TGTGCCAGCAGTTTAGACTCGGGAAGACAGCACATTGATGGCTACACCTTC

size: few
V: TRBV19
D: NA
J: TRBJ2-7
CDR3: CASSTRRGGSYEQYF
DNA: TGTGCCAGTAGTACCCGCCGGGGTGGAAGCTACGAGCAGTACTTC

size: NA
V: TRBV27
D: NA
J: TRBJ1-4
CDR3: CASAGTARVNEKLFF
DNA: TGTGCCAGCGCCGGGACGGCCAGGGTTAATGAAAAACTGTTTTTT

size: few
V: TRBV30
D: NA
J: TRBJ1-2
CDR3: CAWSHGTKHGYTF
DNA: TGTGCCTGGAGCCACGGGACAAAGCATGGCTACACCTTC

size: few
V: TRBV7-2
D: NA
J: TRBJ2-1
CDR3: CASSLDASSYNEQFF
DNA: TGTGCCAGCAGCTTAGATGCCAGCTCCTACAATGAGCAGTTCTTC

size: NA
V: TRBV5-1
D: NA
J: TRBJ1-6
CDR3: CASSLDRANSPLHF
DNA: TGCGCCAGCAGCTTGGACAGGGCTAATTCACCCCTCCACTTT

size: many
V: TRBV2
D: NA
J: TRBJ2-1
CDR3: CASNGVNNEQFF
DNA: TGTGCCAGCAATGGCGTGAACAATGAGCAGTTCTTC

size: few
V: TRBV5-1
D: TRBD2
J: TRBJ2-2
CDR3: CASSLGGGSTNTGELFF
DNA: TGCGCCAGCAGCTTAGGCGGGGGTTCGACGAACACCGGGGAGCTGTTTTTT

size: NA
V: TRBV7-8
D: NA
J: TRBJ2-3
CDR3: CASSSDSLDTQYF
DNA: TGTGCCAGCAGCTCGGACAGTTTAGATACGCAGTATTTT

size: few
V: TRBV4-3
D: NA
J: TRBJ2-3
CDR3: CTSLRPLGTDTQYF
DNA: TGCACCAGCCTCAGACCCCTGGGCACAGATACGCAGTATTTT

size: NA
V: TRBV30
D: NA
J: TRBJ2-3
CDR3: CAWSRQADTQYF
DNA: TGTGCCTGGTCCCGACAGGCAGATACGCAGTATTTT

size: few
V: TRBV29-1
D: NA
J: TRBJ2-7
CDR3: CSAGTGTYEQYF
DNA: TGCAGCGCCGGGACGGGAACCTACGAGCAGTACTTC

size: few
V: TRBV18
D: NA
J: TRBJ1-1
CDR3: CASSTSRDTEAFF
DNA: TGTGCCAGCTCTACCTCCAGGGACACTGAAGCTTTCTTT

size: few
V: TRBV28
D: TRBD1
J: TRBJ1-4
CDR3: CASSPPQGGLEKLFF
DNA: TGTGCCAGCAGCCCGCCACAGGGGGGGTTAGAAAAACTGTTTTTT

size: NA
V: TRBV2
D: NA
J: TRBJ2-5
CDR3: CASRGDGKETQYF
DNA: TGTGCCAGCAGAGGGGACGGGAAAGAGACCCAGTACTTC

size: many
V: TRBV4-3
D: TRBD1
J: TRBJ1-3
CDR3: CASSLRDRENTIYF
DNA: TGCGCCAGCAGCCTCCGGGACAGGGAAAACACCATATATTTT

size: few
V: TRBV6-1
D: TRBD1
J: TRBJ2-7
CDR3: CASSAIQGTYEQYF
DNA: TGTGCCAGCAGTGCCATACAGGGGACCTACGAGCAGTACTTC

size: NA
V: TRBV29-1
D: NA
J: TRBJ1-5
CDR3: CSVTDGDQPQHF
DNA: TGCAGCGTTACGGACGGTGATCAGCCCCAGCATTTT

size: few
V: TRBV11-2
D: NA
J: TRBJ1-6
CDR3: CASILTSSYNSPLHF
DNA: TGTGCCAGCATCCTAACTAGCTCCTATAATTCACCCCTCCACTTT

size: NA
V: TRBV10-3
D: NA
J: TRBJ2-3
CDR3: CAISESSGPDTQYF
DNA: TGTGCCATCAGTGAGTCCTCAGGGCCAGATACGCAGTATTTT

size: few
V: TRBV10-3
D: NA
J: TRBJ1-6
CDR3: CAISDNSPLHF
DNA: TGTGCCATCAGTGACAATTCACCCCTCCACTTT

size: NA
V: TRBV11-2
D: NA
J: TRBJ1-2
CDR3: CASSLEQAHYTF
DNA: TGTGCCAGCAGCTTAGAGCAGGCTCACTACACCTTC

size: NA
V: TRBV7-8
D: TRBD1
J: TRBJ2-6
CDR3: CASRSGTGYRGANVLTF
DNA: TGTGCCAGCAGATCCGGGACAGGGTACCGCGGGGCCAACGTCCTGACTTTC

size: NA
V: TRBV29-1
D: TRBD2
J: TRBJ2-3
CDR3: CSVEIAGGTDTQYF
DNA: TGCAGCGTTGAGATAGCGGGGGGGACAGATACGCAGTATTTT

size: NA
V: TRBV28
D: NA
J: TRBJ2-7
CDR3: CASSGGARYEQYF
DNA: TGTGCCAGTTCAGGGGGGGCGCGGTACGAGCAGTACTTC

size: many
V: TRBV28
D: TRBD1
J: TRBJ2-3
CDR3: CASSPSGTGGDTQYF
DNA: TGTGCCAGCAGCCCCTCCGGGACAGGGGGAGATACGCAGTATTTT

size: NA
V: TRBV27
D: NA
J: TRBJ2-7
CDR3: CASRPGQTSYEQYF
DNA: TGTGCCAGCAGACCTGGACAGACTTCCTACGAGCAGTACTTC

size: NA
V: TRBV6-1
D: NA
J: TRBJ1-2
CDR3: CASSEQGDYGYTF
DNA: TGTGCCAGCAGTGAACAGGGAGACTATGGCTACACCTTC

size: few
V: TRBV27
D: NA
J: TRBJ1-2
CDR3: CASSPVGEEPNYGYTF
DNA: TGTGCCAGCAGTCCAGTGGGGGAAGAGCCTAACTATGGCTACACCTTC

size: NA
V: TRBV18
D: NA
J: TRBJ2-7
CDR3: CASSPSQGSGSYEQYF
DNA: TGTGCCAGCTCCCCCTCCCAGGGATCCGGTAGTTACGAGCAGTACTTC

size: NA
V: TRBV20-1
D: NA
J: TRBJ1-4
CDR3: CSARGGEKLFF
DNA: TGCAGTGCTAGGGGCGGTGAAAAACTGTTTTTT

size: NA
V: TRBV13
D: NA
J: TRBJ1-5
CDR3: CASSIGGGNQPQHF
DNA: TGTGCCAGCAGCATTGGAGGGGGCAATCAGCCCCAGCATTTT

size: NA
V: TRBV30
D: NA
J: TRBJ1-2
CDR3: CAWSVRPAHGYTF
DNA: TGTGCCTGGAGTGTACGCCCGGCCCATGGCTACACCTTC

size: many
V: TRBV2
D: NA
J: TRBJ2-3
CDR3: CASSPGDFTDTQYF
DNA: TGTGCCAGCAGTCCTGGGGACTTCACAGATACGCAGTATTTT

size: few
V: TRBV25-1
D: NA
J: TRBJ1-2
CDR3: CASRQGGYGYTF
DNA: TGTGCCAGCAGGCAAGGCGGTTATGGCTACACCTTC

size: NA
V: TRBV7-9
D: TRBD1
J: TRBJ1-1
CDR3: CASSPDRGLSEAFF
DNA: TGTGCCAGCAGCCCGGACAGGGGGCTTTCTGAAGCTTTCTTT

size: NA
V: TRBV6-5
D: NA
J: TRBJ1-1
CDR3: CASSLTVGTEAFF
DNA: TGTGCCAGCAGTTTGACAGTTGGCACTGAAGCTTTCTTT

size: NA
V: TRBV30
D: NA
J: TRBJ1-6
CDR3: CAWSDSDYNSPLHF
DNA: TGTGCCTGGAGCGACAGCGACTATAATTCACCCCTCCACTTT

size: few
V: TRBV10-3
D: NA
J: TRBJ2-3
CDR3: CAISVTSTSRTDTQYF
DNA: TGTGCCATCAGTGTTACTAGCACAAGCCGCACAGATACGCAGTATTTT

size: NA
V: TRBV27
D: NA
J: TRBJ2-6
CDR3: CASSLMVAGANVLTF
DNA: TGTGCCAGCAGTTTAATGGTCGCTGGGGCCAACGTCCTGACTTTC

size: few
V: TRBV18
D: TRBD1
J: TRBJ2-3
CDR3: CASSLGTARTDTQYF
DNA: TGTGCCAGCTCACTAGGGACAGCCCGCACAGATACGCAGTATTTT

size: NA
V: TRBV6-5
D: NA
J: TRBJ1-1
CDR3: CASSLAGPNTEAFF
DNA: TGTGCCAGCAGTTTGGCCGGGCCGAACACTGAAGCTTTCTTT

size: NA
V: TRBV2
D: TRBD1
J: TRBJ1-5
CDR3: CASSATGGQPQHF
DNA: TGTGCCAGCAGCGCAACAGGGGGCCAGCCCCAGCATTTT

size: few
V: TRBV7-2
D: TRBD2
J: TRBJ2-3
CDR3: CASSLEASGGTDTQYF
DNA: TGTGCCAGCAGCTTAGAGGCTAGCGGGGGCACAGATACGCAGTATTTT

size: few
V: TRBV2
D: NA
J: TRBJ2-3
CDR3: CASKVILDTQYF
DNA: TGTGCCAGCAAAGTAATTTTGGATACGCAGTATTTT

size: few
V: TRBV18
D: NA
J: TRBJ2-7
CDR3: CASSPSQGIGYEQYF
DNA: TGTGCCAGCTCACCATCCCAGGGTATTGGCTACGAGCAGTACTTC

size: few
V: TRBV5-1
D: NA
J: TRBJ1-2
CDR3: CASSLEEGGRGYTF
DNA: TGCGCCAGCAGCTTGGAGGAGGGAGGGCGTGGCTACACCTTC

size: NA
V: TRBV5-1
D: NA
J: TRBJ1-1
CDR3: CASSPVAGAYTEAFF
DNA: TGCGCCAGCAGCCCTGTTGCAGGGGCTTACACTGAAGCTTTCTTT

size: NA
V: TRBV6-5
D: NA
J: TRBJ2-3
CDR3: CASGGTDTQYF
DNA: TGTGCCAGCGGGGGGACAGATACGCAGTATTTT

size: few
V: TRBV6-5
D: NA
J: TRBJ2-5
CDR3: CASSYSHVTAQETQYF
DNA: TGTGCCAGCAGTTATTCTCATGTGACAGCTCAAGAGACCCAGTACTTC

size: few
V: TRBV9
D: TRBD2
J: TRBJ2-2
CDR3: CASTPGLAGTGELFF
DNA: TGTGCCAGCACTCCGGGACTAGCCGGCACCGGGGAGCTGTTTTTT

size: NA
V: TRBV30
D: NA
J: TRBJ1-5
CDR3: CAWSVSGPQHF
DNA: TGTGCCTGGAGTGTATCAGGGCCCCAGCATTTT

size: many
V: TRBV21-1
D: NA
J: TRBJ2-7
CDR3: CARLRQGNSYEQYF
DNA: TGTGCCAGGTTGAGACAGGGAAACTCCTACGAGCAGTACTTC

size: NA
V: TRBV7-2
D: TRBD1
J: TRBJ1-1
CDR3: CASSLGPWGQGTEAFF
DNA: TGTGCCAGCAGCCTCGGCCCTTGGGGACAGGGCACTGAAGCTTTCTTT

size: few
V: TRBV28
D: NA
J: TRBJ1-1
CDR3: CASSQIGTANTEAFF
DNA: TGTGCCAGCAGTCAAATCGGGACGGCGAACACTGAAGCTTTCTTT

size: few
V: TRBV27
D: TRBD2
J: TRBJ2-2
CDR3: CASSLRGVVTGELFF
DNA: TGTGCCAGCAGTTTGCGGGGGGTGGTCACCGGGGAGCTGTTTTTT

size: many
V: TRBV28
D: NA
J: TRBJ2-7
CDR3: CASSLLGHGGFYEQYF
DNA: TGTGCCAGCAGTTTACTGGGACACGGCGGATTCTACGAGCAGTACTTC

size: NA
V: TRBV29-1
D: TRBD1
J: TRBJ1-4
CDR3: CSVEGGPGGEKLFF
DNA: TGCAGCGTTGAAGGAGGGCCAGGGGGCGAAAAACTGTTTTTT

size: NA
V: TRBV9
D: TRBD1
J: TRBJ1-5
CDR3: CASSPQPRQGAGEPQHF
DNA: TGTGCCAGCAGCCCGCAGCCGAGACAGGGGGCAGGGGAGCCCCAGCATTTT